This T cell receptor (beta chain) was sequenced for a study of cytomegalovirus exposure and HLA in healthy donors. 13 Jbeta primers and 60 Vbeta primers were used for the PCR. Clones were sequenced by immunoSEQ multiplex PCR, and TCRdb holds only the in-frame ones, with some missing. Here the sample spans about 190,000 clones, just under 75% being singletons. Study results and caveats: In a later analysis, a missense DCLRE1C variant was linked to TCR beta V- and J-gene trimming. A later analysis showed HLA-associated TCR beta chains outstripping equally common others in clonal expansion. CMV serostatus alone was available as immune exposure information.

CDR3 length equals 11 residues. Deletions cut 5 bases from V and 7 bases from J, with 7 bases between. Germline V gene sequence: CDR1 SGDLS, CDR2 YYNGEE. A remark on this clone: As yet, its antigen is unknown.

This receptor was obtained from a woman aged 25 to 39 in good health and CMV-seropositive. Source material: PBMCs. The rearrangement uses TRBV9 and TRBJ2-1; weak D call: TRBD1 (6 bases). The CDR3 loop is CASRRGNEQFF. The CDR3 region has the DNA TGTGCCAGCAGGAGGGGGAATGAGCAGTTCTTC. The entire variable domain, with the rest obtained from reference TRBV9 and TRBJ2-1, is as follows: DSGVTQTPKHLITATGQRVTLRCSPRSGDLSVYWYQQSLDQGLQFLIQYYNGEERAKGNILERFSAQQFPDLHSELNLSSLELGDSALYFCASRRGNEQFFGPGTRLTVL.